Each of the 21 T cell receptor beta chains below was sequenced from the same sample in a study of Ad26.COV2.S vaccination and SARS-CoV-2 variants. The treatment was: 19 received Ad26.COV2.S at low or high dose, single or two shots; several received placebo; per-sample allocation not given. Material that was analyzed had been drawn on day 63 after the first vaccine or placebo injection. Generated by immunoSEQ multiplex PCR, the TCRdb table keeps only in-frame clones and is missing some. The sample consists of about 330,000 clones, 90% of them appearing once. The sequences come from peripheral blood, collected in a trial of Ad26.COV2.S vaccine versus placebo. The receptors stem from a person between 18 and 65 years old who received the Ad26.COV2.S COVID-19 vaccine or a placebo.

The rearrangement uses TRBV2 and TRBJ2-1; tentatively, D is TRBD2 (5 bases). Per germline, CDR1 SNHLY and CDR2 FYNNEI. Between the trimmed V and J ends, which lost 7 bases and 10 bases, there was a span of 20 bases. CDR3 size: 14 residues. The CDR3 loop reads CASTRTRSETEQFF. The CDR3 bases are TGTGCCAGCACCAGGACTCGCAGTGAGACAGAGCAGTTCTTC.

The V call is TRBV4-1, the J call TRBJ1-5; 9 nucleotides agree with TRBD1. The CDR3 runs to 19 residues. Germline CDR1 is MGHRA and CDR2 is YSYEKL. Unmatched junction bases numbered 13, after V lost 3 bases and J lost 1 base. The DNA for the CDR3 is TGCGCCAGCAGCCATAACTCCGGGACAGGGTATATCAGCAATCAGCCCCAGCATTTT. Protein: CASSHNSGTGYISNQPQHF.

The chain has TRBV19 and TRBJ2-7, with D maybe TRBD1 (5 bases). CDR1 LNHDA and CDR2 SQIVND come from the germline V gene (reference sequence). CDR3 length equals 13 residues. The germline V and J ends were trimmed by 5 bases and 3 bases, with 11 bases remaining between them. This CDR3 is CASSLNQGYEQYF. In DNA form, the CDR3 reads TGTGCCAGTAGTCTCAATCAGGGCTACGAGCAGTACTTC.

This chain uses TRBV6-2 or TRBV6-3 with TRBJ1-2; a weak D match, TRBD1 (5 bases). The V gene lost 2 bases and the J gene lost 1 base, with 20 bases spanning the gap. The V gene's germline CDR1 is MNHEY and CDR2 SVGEGT. This CDR3 has 18 residues. CDR3 sequence (DNA): TGTGCCAGCAGTTACCGGCGATCGTCCGGGGGGATTAACTATGGCTACACCTTC. This sequence encodes CASSYRRSSGGINYGYTF.

The chain employs TRBV12-3 or TRBV12-4 and TRBJ2-7, with D uncertain. The CDR3 totals 13 residues. With 5 bases removed from V and 3 bases from J, the gap between germline ends came to 11 bases. The CDR3 protein is CASSTTDHYEQYF. DNA for the CDR3: TGTGCCAGCAGTACCACAGATCACTACGAGCAGTACTTC.

The chain has TRBV19 and TRBJ2-3; 7 nucleotides line up with TRBD1. CDR1 and CDR2 from the germline V gene are LNHDA and SQIVND (reference sequence). The CDR3 runs 14 residues. V was clipped by 7 bases and J by 0 bases; unmatched bases: 4. The CDR3, as DNA: TGTGCCAGTATTCCGACAGGGAGCACAGATACGCAGTATTTT. Translation: CASIPTGSTDTQYF.

The genes are TRBV29-1 and TRBJ1-1; D gene ambiguous. Per germline, CDR1 SQVTM and CDR2 ANQGSEA. This CDR3 spans 14 amino acids. V lost 7 bases and J 4 bases, leaving 19 bases between the germline ends. The CDR3 is CSAYLNEESTEAFF. The CDR3 coding sequence is TGCAGCGCCTATCTGAATGAGGAGAGCACTGAAGCTTTCTTT.

The V call is TRBV19, the J call TRBJ1-3, with 7 bases lining up with TRBD1. V was clipped by 6 bases and J by 0 bases; unmatched bases: 5. Per the germline V gene, CDR1 is LNHDA and CDR2 is SQIVND (reference sequence). There are 15 residues in the CDR3. CDR3 nucleotide sequence: TGTGCCAGTAGGGCAGGGGGAATCTCTGGAAACACCATATATTTT. This codes for CASRAGGISGNTIYF.

This chain joins TRBV14 and TRBJ1-1, with D uncertain. V dropped 0 bases and J dropped 10 bases, with 12 bases sitting between them. This CDR3 is 13 amino acids long. Germline V lookup: CDR1 SGHDN, CDR2 FVKESK. The CDR3, as DNA: TGTGCCAGCAGCCAAGAAAGGTTCACGGGAGCTTTCTTT. Its protein product is CASSQERFTGAFF.

A remark on this clone: Other DNA sequences from this sample encode an identical CDR3 as well. V usage is TRBV7-2 and J usage is TRBJ1-2; D not resolved. Germline V lookup: CDR1 SGHTA, CDR2 FQGNSA. Trimming cost V 0 bases and J 4 bases, with 6 bases left between them. This CDR3 is 13 amino acids long. CDR3 in DNA: TGTGCCAGCAGCTTAGCGCTTCCCTATGGCTACACCTTC. As protein: CASSLALPYGYTF.

This chain links TRBV7-6 with TRBJ1-1, with D uncertain. Trimming removed 5 bases from V and 9 bases from J, with 10 bases in between. Per the germline V gene, CDR1 is SGHVS and CDR2 is FNYEAQ. The CDR3 loop spans 11 amino acids. The CDR3 reads CASSPGVKAFF. CDR3 nucleotides: TGTGCCAGCAGCCCAGGTGTTAAAGCTTTCTTT.

V is TRBV2 and J is TRBJ2-3; 9 positions match TRBD2. CDR3 length equals 14 residues. In germline, CDR1 is SNHLY, CDR2 FYNNEI. After removal of 9 bases from V and 6 bases from J, the junction contained 10 bases not matched to a gene. The CDR3 loop reads CARKRKREADTQYF. DNA of the CDR3: TGTGCCAGAAAACGAAAGCGGGAGGCGGATACGCAGTATTTT.

This chain connects TRBV4-3 to TRBJ2-3; 11 bases agree with TRBD1. CDR1 LGHNA and CDR2 YSLEER come from the germline V gene. The CDR3 sequence is 16 residues long. The ends lost 3 bases at V and 4 bases at J; junction bases unmatched: 6. For the CDR3, the DNA is TGCGCCAGCAGCCACCAGGGACAGGGGGGGGCAGATACGCAGTATTTT. Translating gives CASSHQGQGGADTQYF.

The chain uses TRBV24-1 and TRBJ2-1, with 7 bases matching TRBD1. CDR3 length equals 17 residues. CDR1 and CDR2 (germline): KGHDR, SFDVKD. V lost 2 bases to trimming and J lost 4 bases; unmatched junction nucleotides: 10. The CDR3 DNA reads as TGTGCCACCAGTGATTCCAACACCCGGGACAGATACAATGAGCAGTTCTTC. Amino acid sequence: CATSDSNTRDRYNEQFF.

The chain has TRBV30 and TRBJ1-1, with a weak D call TRBD1 (5 bases). The V gene's germline CDR1 is GTSNPN and CDR2 SVGIG (reference sequence). Trimming left V 0 bases short and J 4 bases short, with 9 bases between. This CDR3 spans 13 amino acids. CDR3 in amino acids: CAWSVGVITEAFF. The CDR3 DNA reads as TGTGCCTGGAGTGTAGGGGTTATCACTGAAGCTTTCTTT.

Written as DNA, the CDR3 is TGCAGCGTTGAAAAGGCGCAGGGCCAGCCCCAGCATTTT. Its protein is CSVEKAQGQPQHF. This sequence joins TRBV29-1 and TRBJ1-5; D is perhaps TRBD1 (5 bases). The germline V and J ends were trimmed by 2 bases and 7 bases, with 12 bases remaining between them. The CDR3 consists of 13 residues. The germline CDR1 and CDR2 sequences are SQVTM and ANQGSEA.

V usage is TRBV6-5 and J usage is TRBJ2-3, with D perhaps TRBD2 (5 bases). The CDR3 loop spans 15 amino acids. Looked up from germline, CDR1 is MNHEY and CDR2 is SVGAGI. V dropped 2 bases and J dropped 5 bases, with 14 bases sitting between them. The CDR3 here is CASSYTGSPGDTQYF. In nucleotides, the CDR3 is TGTGCCAGCAGTTACACGGGGTCCCCCGGAGATACGCAGTATTTT.

The chain couples TRBV7-2 to TRBJ2-3; D not certain. Germline-derived CDR1 and CDR2 are SGHTA and FQGNSA. V gave up 5 bases and J gave up 4 bases, with 10 bases separating them. CDR3 length: 13 amino acids. The CDR3 spells CASSLDSPDTQYF. CDR3 bases: TGTGCCAGCAGCCTAGACTCGCCAGATACGCAGTATTTT. Full variable domain (rest looked up from reference TRBV7-2 and TRBJ2-3): GAGVSQSPSNKVTEKGKDVELRCDPISGHTALYWYRQSLGQGLEFLIYFQGNSAPDKSGLPSDRFSAERTGGSVSTLTIQRTQQEDSAVYLCASSLDSPDTQYFGPGTRLTVL.

In this sample, this clone turned up once. The gene calls are TRBV7-3 and TRBJ2-1; 14 nucleotides match TRBD2. Looked up from germline, CDR1 is SGHTA and CDR2 is FQGTGA. With V trimmed by 4 bases and J by 10 bases, 3 bases remained unmatched. CDR3 size: 14 residues. As DNA, the CDR3 is TGTGCCAGCAGCTCGGGACTAGCGGGAGAAGAGCAGTTCTTC. It is translated as CASSSGLAGEEQFF.

This sequence joins TRBV6-2 or TRBV6-3 and TRBJ2-2; D remains ambiguous. CDR3 length: 15 residues. The ends were cut back, 6 bases at V and 4 bases at J, with 15 bases in the middle. The V gene's germline CDR1 is MNHEY and CDR2 SVGEGT. This chain's CDR3 is CASSLPAGPTGELFF. CDR3 nucleotide sequence: TGTGCCAGCAGCCTCCCTGCAGGACCCACCGGGGAGCTGTTTTTT.

V is TRBV12-3 or TRBV12-4 and J is TRBJ2-3; D is unresolved. There are 13 residues in the CDR3. Trimming left V 2 bases short and J 3 bases short, with 6 bases between. The CDR3 is CASSLLATDTQYF. The CDR3 DNA reads as TGTGCCAGCAGTTTATTGGCTACAGATACGCAGTATTTT.